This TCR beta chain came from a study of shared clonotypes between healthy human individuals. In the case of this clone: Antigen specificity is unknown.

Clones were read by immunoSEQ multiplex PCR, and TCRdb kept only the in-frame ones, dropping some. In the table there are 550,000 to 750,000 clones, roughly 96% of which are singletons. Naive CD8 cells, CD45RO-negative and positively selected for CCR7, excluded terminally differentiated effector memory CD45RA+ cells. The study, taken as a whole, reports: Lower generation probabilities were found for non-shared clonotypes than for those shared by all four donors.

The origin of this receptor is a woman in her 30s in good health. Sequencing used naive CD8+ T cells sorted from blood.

The DNA of the CDR3 is TGTGCCAGCAGCTCCGGGACAGGGGGGTTTTATTACACTGAAGCTTTCTTT. Translating it yields CASSSGTGGFYYTEAFF. The J gene is TRBJ1-1, the V gene TRBV7-6; 11 positions match TRBD1. The trim removed 4 bases at V and 3 bases at J, leaving 10 bases unmatched. Germline CDR1 SGHVS, CDR2 FNYEAQ. There are 17 residues in the CDR3.